This record concerns one T cell receptor (beta chain) sequence. As yet, its antigen is unknown. The sample comes from a study of PD-1 blockade in mismatch repair-deficient tumors. Study-wide context: Patients had approximately 13 mismatch repair-deficient cancer types and were previously treated and progressing.

Profiled with immunoSEQ multiplex PCR; TCRdb holds only in-frame clones, not every one. This repertoire shows about 110,000 clones, more than 60% found once; its top ten account for 4% to 5%. PCR or immunohistochemistry showed mismatch repair deficiency in every enrolled patient. Broader study findings: After pembrolizumab, tumor-resident clones rose rapidly, then generally contracted before radiologic responses.

Germline V gene lookup returns CDR1 SGDLS and CDR2 YYNGEE. V was clipped by 3 bases and J by 6 bases, with 16 bases between them. There are 15 residues in the CDR3. The TCR comes from an adult with mismatch repair-deficient cancer. The material was peripheral blood, obtained approximately 60 weeks after starting pembrolizumab. The chain employs TRBV9 and TRBJ2-1, with D perhaps matching TRBD1 or TRBD2 (5 bases each). CDR3 sequence: CASSAGSGVFNEQFF. The DNA for the CDR3 is TGTGCCAGCAGCGCAGGGAGTGGGGTTTTCAATGAGCAGTTCTTC.